The 16 T cell receptor beta chains given below trace back to one sample, sequenced in a study of blood T cell repertoires in COVID-19. Data came from immunoSEQ multiplex PCR; TCRdb stores just in-frame clones and leaves some out. The sample consists of around 76,000 clones, 65% to 85% of them appearing once. Sequencing input: peripheral blood. The receptors were sampled from a man aged 50 to 60 with COVID-19, enrolled during active disease.

This clone was detected only a few times. The chain carries TRBV4-3 and TRBJ2-2; perhaps TRBD1 as D (5 bases). Germline CDR1 is LGHNA and CDR2 is YSLEER. CDR3 length equals 14 residues. Trimming left V 4 bases short and J 6 bases short, with 12 bases between. The CDR3 DNA follows: TGCGCCAGCAGCCTAAGAACAGGTTCCGGGGAGCTGTTTTTT. Translated: CASSLRTGSGELFF.

CDR3 sequence reads: CASSSLAGVAEQYF. The DNA for the CDR3 is TGTGCCAGCAGCTCCCTAGCGGGAGTCGCCGAGCAGTACTTC. The J gene is TRBJ2-7, the V gene TRBV7-2; TRBD2 matches at 10 bases. The CDR3 runs 14 residues. With V trimmed by 4 bases and J by 6 bases, 6 bases remained unmatched. CDR1 SGHTA and CDR2 FQGNSA come from the germline V gene.

The chain employs TRBV21-1 and TRBJ2-7; the table's TRBD2 call for D was not verified on the DNA. TRBV21-1 is described as a pseudogene. This CDR3 comprises 14 residues. The CDR3 DNA reads as TGTGCCAGCAGGGGGACTAGCGGGAACTACGAGCAGTACTTC. Its translation is CASRGTSGNYEQYF.

The chain has TRBV9 and TRBJ1-1; 9 nucleotides agree with TRBD1. The CDR3 sequence is 15 residues long. Germline lookup yields CDR1 SGDLS and CDR2 YYNGEE. J lost 1 base, V lost 3 bases, and 4 bases had no gene match. CDR3 bases: TGTGCCAGCAGCGCTATGACAGGGGGGAACACTGAAGCTTTCTTT. It encodes CASSAMTGGNTEAFF.

The gene calls are TRBV7-9 and TRBJ2-1; TRBD1 matches at 7 bases. This CDR3 has 13 residues. J gave up 8 bases and V 2 bases, and 3 bases lay outside the gene matches. Germline CDR1 SEHNR, CDR2 FQNEAQ (reference sequence). CDR3 residues: CASSLYRGDEQFF. CDR3 coding DNA: TGTGCCAGCAGCTTATACAGGGGCGATGAGCAGTTCTTC.

V usage is TRBV27 and J usage is TRBJ2-5; 9 nucleotides match TRBD2. Germline V CDR1 and CDR2: MNHEY, SMNVEV (reference sequence). The CDR3 has 17 amino acids. The V segment lost 5 bases and the J segment 0 bases; nucleotides outside the gene matches: 10. CDR3 region: CASSLLPLAGHQETQYF. The CDR3 DNA reads TGTGCCAGCAGTCTCCTACCACTAGCGGGCCACCAAGAGACCCAGTACTTC.

The rearrangement links TRBV5-1 to TRBJ2-5; 9 nucleotides align to TRBD2. V trimming: 0 bases; J trimming: 4 bases; junction bases outside the gene matches: 7. The CDR3 covers 16 residues. In germline, CDR1 is SGHRS, CDR2 YFSETQ. CDR3 amino acids: CASSLGSSGVGETQYF. The CDR3 bases are TGCGCCAGCAGCTTGGGATCTAGCGGGGTCGGAGAGACCCAGTACTTC.

In its sample, this clone was seen once. DNA for the CDR3: TGTGCCAGCAGCTCGCGACTAGCGGGAGTTCTAGAGACCCAGTACTTC. Amino acids: CASSSRLAGVLETQYF. The chain employs TRBV11-3 and TRBJ2-5, with 12 bases aligning to TRBD2. V dropped 4 bases and J dropped 4; count of bases not matched to a gene: 7. This CDR3 region has 16 residues. Germline assignment: CDR1 SGHNT and CDR2 YENEEA.

The chain couples TRBV19 to TRBJ1-1; possibly TRBD1 for D (6 bases). The germline V and J ends were trimmed by 4 bases and 0 bases, with 18 bases remaining between them. CDR1 is LNHDA, CDR2 SQIVND, per germline (reference sequence). CDR3 length: 17 residues. The DNA of the CDR3 is TGTGCCAGTAGTAACCAGGGGTCTCCTGTCATGAACACTGAAGCTTTCTTT. It encodes CASSNQGSPVMNTEAFF. The entire variable domain, with the rest obtained from reference TRBV19 and TRBJ1-1, is as follows: DGGITQSPKYLFRKEGQNVTLSCEQNLNHDAMYWYRQDPGQGLRLIYYSQIVNDFQKGDIAEGYSVSREKKESFPLTVTSAQKNPTAFYLCASSNQGSPVMNTEAFFGQGTRLTVV.

This rearrangement joins TRBV7-9 to TRBJ1-3; tentatively, D is TRBD1 (6 bases). This CDR3 has 15 residues. Trimming stripped 0 bases from V and 3 bases from J, with 9 bases between. CDR1 and CDR2 from the germline V gene are SEHNR and FQNEAQ (reference sequence). The CDR3 region has the DNA TGTGCCAGCAGCTTAGCTACAGGGATTGGAAACACCATATATTTT. Its translation is CASSLATGIGNTIYF.

The chain couples TRBV19 to TRBJ2-6; a weak D match, TRBD2 (5 bases). Germline V lookup: CDR1 LNHDA, CDR2 SQIVND (reference sequence). V was trimmed by 6 bases and J by 0 bases, leaving 18 bases between them. This CDR3 spans 18 amino acids. The CDR3 spells CASSSPGMVGSGANVLTF. CDR3 nucleotides: TGTGCCAGTAGCTCCCCGGGGATGGTGGGCTCTGGGGCCAACGTCCTGACTTTC. Full variable domain (remainder filled in from reference TRBV19 and TRBJ2-6): DGGITQSPKYLFRKEGQNVTLSCEQNLNHDAMYWYRQDPGQGLRLIYYSQIVNDFQKGDIAEGYSVSREKKESFPLTVTSAQKNPTAFYLCASSSPGMVGSGANVLTFGAGSRLTVL.

The rearrangement joins TRBV29-1 to TRBJ1-2, with a tentative D call TRBD1 (6 bases). From germline, CDR1 is SQVTM and CDR2 ANQGSEA. CDR3 length equals 13 residues. Trimming took 0 bases from V and 2 from J, leaving 7 bases between them. CDR3 amino acids: CSVEDQGNYGYTF. The CDR3 nucleotides read TGCAGCGTTGAAGATCAGGGGAACTATGGCTACACCTTC.

The chain is built from TRBV28 and TRBJ1-3, with D maybe TRBD1 (5 bases). The CDR3 length is 14 residues. Germline CDR1 and CDR2: MDHEN and SYDVKM. V lost 3 bases and J 5 bases, leaving 11 bases between the germline ends. CDR3 protein: CASSFSQDRNTIYF. DNA of the CDR3: TGTGCCAGCAGTTTTTCTCAGGACAGAAACACCATATATTTT.

V usage is TRBV28 and J usage is TRBJ2-5; TRBD2 aligns across 12 bases. V shed 5 bases, J shed 2 bases, and the junction held 3 bases outside the gene matches. Germline V gene lookup returns CDR1 MDHEN and CDR2 SYDVKM. The CDR3 has 15 amino acids. Here the CDR3 reads CASSRLAGDQETQYF. The DNA for the CDR3 is TGTGCCAGCAGTCGACTAGCGGGAGATCAAGAGACCCAGTACTTC.

The CDR3: CASSFGGSYVEQYF. The CDR3 DNA is TGTGCCAGCAGTTTTGGGGGGTCCTACGTTGAGCAGTACTTC. This sequence joins TRBV28 and TRBJ2-7; tentatively, D is TRBD2 (6 bases). This CDR3 has 14 residues. Trimming removed 3 bases at V and 7 bases at J, with 16 bases between. The V gene's germline CDR1 is MDHEN and CDR2 SYDVKM.

This clone came up a few times. J is TRBJ2-7 and V is TRBV28; D unresolved. Germline V gene data show CDR1 as MDHEN and CDR2 as SYDVKM. This CDR3 spans 14 amino acids. The ends were cut back, 6 bases at V and 2 bases at J, with 14 bases in the middle. CDR3 DNA: TGTGCCAGCAGGTTTGGCGGATTTACCTACGAGCAGTACTTC. Translated, it gives CASRFGGFTYEQYF.